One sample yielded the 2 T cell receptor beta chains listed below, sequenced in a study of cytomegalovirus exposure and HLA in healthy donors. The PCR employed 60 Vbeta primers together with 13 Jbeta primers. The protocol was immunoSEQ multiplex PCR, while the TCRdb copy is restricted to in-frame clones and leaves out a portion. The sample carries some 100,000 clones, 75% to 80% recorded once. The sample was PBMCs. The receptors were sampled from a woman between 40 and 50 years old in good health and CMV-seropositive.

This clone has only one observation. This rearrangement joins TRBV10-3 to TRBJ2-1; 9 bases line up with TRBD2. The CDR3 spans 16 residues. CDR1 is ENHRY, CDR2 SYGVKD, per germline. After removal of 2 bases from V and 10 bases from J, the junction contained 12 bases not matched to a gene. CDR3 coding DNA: TGTGCCATCAGTGAGCCTTCTAGCGGGGTGTCTTGGGAGCAGTTCTTC. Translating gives CAISEPSSGVSWEQFF.

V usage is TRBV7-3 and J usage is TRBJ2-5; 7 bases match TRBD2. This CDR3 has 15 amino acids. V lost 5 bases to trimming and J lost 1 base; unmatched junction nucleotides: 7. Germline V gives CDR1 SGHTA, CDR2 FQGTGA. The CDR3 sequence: CASSPNGGGQETQYF. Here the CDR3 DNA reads TGTGCCAGCAGCCCGAACGGCGGGGGCCAAGAGACCCAGTACTTC.